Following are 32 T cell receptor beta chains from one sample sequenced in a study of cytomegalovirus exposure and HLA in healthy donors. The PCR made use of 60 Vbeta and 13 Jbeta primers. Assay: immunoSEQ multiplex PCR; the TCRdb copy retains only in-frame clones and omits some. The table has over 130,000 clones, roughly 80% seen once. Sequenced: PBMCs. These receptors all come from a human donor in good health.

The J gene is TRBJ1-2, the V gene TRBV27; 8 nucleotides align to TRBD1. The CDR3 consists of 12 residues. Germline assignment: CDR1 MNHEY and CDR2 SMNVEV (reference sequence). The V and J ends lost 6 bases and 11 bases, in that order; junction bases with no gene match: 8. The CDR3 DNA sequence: TGTGCCAGCAGCCTAGGGACAGGCCCTTACACCTTC. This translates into CASSLGTGPYTF.

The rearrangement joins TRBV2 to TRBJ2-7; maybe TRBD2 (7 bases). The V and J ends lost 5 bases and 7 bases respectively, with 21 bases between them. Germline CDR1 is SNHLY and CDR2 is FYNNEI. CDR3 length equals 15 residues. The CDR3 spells CASSPLGGAQGEQYF. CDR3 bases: TGTGCCAGCAGTCCCTTAGGGGGGGCACAAGGGGAGCAGTACTTC.

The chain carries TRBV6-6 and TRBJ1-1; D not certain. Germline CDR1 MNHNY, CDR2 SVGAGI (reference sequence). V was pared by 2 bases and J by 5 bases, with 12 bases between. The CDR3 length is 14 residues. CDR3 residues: CASSYRPLETEAFF. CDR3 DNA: TGTGCCAGCAGTTACAGGCCGCTGGAGACTGAAGCTTTCTTT.

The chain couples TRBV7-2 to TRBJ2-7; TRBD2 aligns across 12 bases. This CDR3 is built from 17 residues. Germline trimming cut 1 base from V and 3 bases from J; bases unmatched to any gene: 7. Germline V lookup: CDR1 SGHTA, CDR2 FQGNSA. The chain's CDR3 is CASSLVSSGRASYEQYF. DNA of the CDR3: TGTGCCAGCAGCTTAGTGTCTAGCGGGAGGGCCAGCTACGAGCAGTACTTC.

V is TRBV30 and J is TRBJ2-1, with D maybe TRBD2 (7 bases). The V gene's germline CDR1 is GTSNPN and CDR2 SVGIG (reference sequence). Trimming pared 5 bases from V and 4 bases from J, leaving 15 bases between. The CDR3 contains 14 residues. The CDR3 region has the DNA TGTGCCTGGGCTGGGGGGGGGCCGTACAATGAGCAGTTCTTC. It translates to CAWAGGGPYNEQFF.

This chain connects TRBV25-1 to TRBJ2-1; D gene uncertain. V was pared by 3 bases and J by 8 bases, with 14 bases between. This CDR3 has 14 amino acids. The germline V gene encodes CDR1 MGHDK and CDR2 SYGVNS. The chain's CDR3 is CASSDLNPLYEQFF. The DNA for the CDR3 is TGTGCCAGCAGTGACCTAAACCCCTTGTATGAGCAGTTCTTC.

The CDR3 loop reads CASSQVKGGTTYEQYF. The CDR3 region has the DNA TGCGCCAGCAGCCAAGTTAAGGGCGGGACTACTTACGAGCAGTACTTC. The J gene is TRBJ2-7, the V gene TRBV4-1, with TRBD2 matching over 7 bases. The CDR3 runs 16 residues. After removal of 1 base from V and 4 bases from J, the junction contained 10 bases not matched to a gene. Per the germline V gene, CDR1 is MGHRA and CDR2 is YSYEKL.

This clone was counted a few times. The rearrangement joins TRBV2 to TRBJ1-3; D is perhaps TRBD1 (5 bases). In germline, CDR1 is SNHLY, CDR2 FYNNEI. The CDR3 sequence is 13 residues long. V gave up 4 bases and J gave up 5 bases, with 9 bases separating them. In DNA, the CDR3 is TGTGCCAGCAGTGCTTTGGGGCGAAACACCATATATTTT. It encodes CASSALGRNTIYF.

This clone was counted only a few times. The CDR3 region has the DNA TGCGCCAGCAGCCAAGTCCAGGGGGAGAGACCCCAGCATTTT. Translation: CASSQVQGERPQHF. This chain joins TRBV4-1 and TRBJ1-5, with TRBD1 matching 7 bases. The CDR3 loop spans 14 amino acids. In germline, CDR1 is MGHRA, CDR2 YSYEKL. V lost 1 base to trimming and J lost 10 bases; unmatched junction nucleotides: 7.

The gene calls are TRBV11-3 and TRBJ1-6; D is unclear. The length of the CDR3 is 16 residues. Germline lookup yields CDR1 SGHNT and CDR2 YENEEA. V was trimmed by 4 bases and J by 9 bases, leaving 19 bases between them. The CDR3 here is CASSYYSREGSSPLHF. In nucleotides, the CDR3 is TGTGCCAGCAGCTATTACAGTCGGGAGGGTAGTTCACCCCTCCACTTT.

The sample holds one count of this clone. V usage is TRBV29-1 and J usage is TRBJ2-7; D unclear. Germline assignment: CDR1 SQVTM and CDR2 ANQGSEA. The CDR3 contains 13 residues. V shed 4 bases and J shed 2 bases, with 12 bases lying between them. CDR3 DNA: TGCAGCGTTGGCGCAGGCACCACCTACGAGCAGTACTTC. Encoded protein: CSVGAGTTYEQYF.

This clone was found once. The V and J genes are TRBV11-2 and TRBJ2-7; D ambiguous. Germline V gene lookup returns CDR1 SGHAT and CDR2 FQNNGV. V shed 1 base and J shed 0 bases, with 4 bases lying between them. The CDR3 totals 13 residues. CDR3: CASSLGHSYEQYF. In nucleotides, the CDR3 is TGTGCCAGCAGCTTAGGACACTCCTACGAGCAGTACTTC.

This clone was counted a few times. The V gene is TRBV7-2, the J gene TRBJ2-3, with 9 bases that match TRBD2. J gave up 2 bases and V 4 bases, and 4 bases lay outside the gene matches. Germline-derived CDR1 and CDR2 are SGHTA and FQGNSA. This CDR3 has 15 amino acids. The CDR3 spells CASSSRGGVTDTQYF. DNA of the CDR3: TGTGCCAGCAGCTCACGCGGGGGGGTCACAGATACGCAGTATTTT.

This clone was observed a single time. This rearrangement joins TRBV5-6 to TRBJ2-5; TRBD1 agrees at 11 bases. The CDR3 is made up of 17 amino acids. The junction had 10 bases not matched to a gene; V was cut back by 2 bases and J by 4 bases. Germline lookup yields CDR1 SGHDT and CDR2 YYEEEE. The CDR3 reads CASSFTIGQGARETQYF. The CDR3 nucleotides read TGTGCCAGCAGCTTCACTATTGGACAGGGGGCGAGAGAGACCCAGTACTTC.

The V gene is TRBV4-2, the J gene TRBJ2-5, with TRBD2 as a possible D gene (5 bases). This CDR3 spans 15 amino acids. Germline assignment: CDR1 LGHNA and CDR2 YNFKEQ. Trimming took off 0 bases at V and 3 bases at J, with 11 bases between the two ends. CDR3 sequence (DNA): TGTGCCAGCAGCCAAGAATGGGGAGCGAAAGAGACCCAGTACTTC. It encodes CASSQEWGAKETQYF.

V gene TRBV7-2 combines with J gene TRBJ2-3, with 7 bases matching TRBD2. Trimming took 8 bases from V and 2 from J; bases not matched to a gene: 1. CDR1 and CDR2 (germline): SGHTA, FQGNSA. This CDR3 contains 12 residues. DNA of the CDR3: TGTGCCAGCGGGAGGGTCACAGATACGCAGTATTTT. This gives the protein CASGRVTDTQYF.

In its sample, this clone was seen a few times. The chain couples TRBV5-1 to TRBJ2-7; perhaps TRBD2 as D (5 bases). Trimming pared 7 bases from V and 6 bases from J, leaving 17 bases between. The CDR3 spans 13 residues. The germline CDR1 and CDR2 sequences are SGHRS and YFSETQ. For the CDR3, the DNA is TGCGCCAGCCGACCGGACTCCTCCCGCGAGCAGTACTTC. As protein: CASRPDSSREQYF.

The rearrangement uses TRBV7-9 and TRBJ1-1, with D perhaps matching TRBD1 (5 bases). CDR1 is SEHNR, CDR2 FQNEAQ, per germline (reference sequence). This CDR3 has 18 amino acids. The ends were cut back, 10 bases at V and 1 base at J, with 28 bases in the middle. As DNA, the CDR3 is TGTGCCACCCCCTTGGGGCAGCCCAATTTGTCCAAGAACACTGAAGCTTTCTTT. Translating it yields CATPLGQPNLSKNTEAFF.

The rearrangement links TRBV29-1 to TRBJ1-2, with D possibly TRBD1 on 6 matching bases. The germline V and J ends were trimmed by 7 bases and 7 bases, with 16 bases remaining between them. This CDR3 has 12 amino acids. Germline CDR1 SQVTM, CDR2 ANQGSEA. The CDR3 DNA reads TGCAGCGCAGGGGCGCCGGCATCTGGCTACACCTTC. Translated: CSAGAPASGYTF.

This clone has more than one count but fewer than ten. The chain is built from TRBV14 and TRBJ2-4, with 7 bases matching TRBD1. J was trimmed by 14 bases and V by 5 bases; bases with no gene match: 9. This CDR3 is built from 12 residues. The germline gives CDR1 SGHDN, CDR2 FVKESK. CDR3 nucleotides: TGTGCCAGCAGCACGACCGGGACAGAGAAGTACTTC. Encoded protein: CASSTTGTEKYF.

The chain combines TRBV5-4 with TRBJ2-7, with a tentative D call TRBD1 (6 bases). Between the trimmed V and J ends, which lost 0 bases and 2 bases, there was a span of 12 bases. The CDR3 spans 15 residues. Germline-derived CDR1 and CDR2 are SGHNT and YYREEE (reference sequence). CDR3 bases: TGTGCCAGCAGCTTGGCGACAGGAGTTCCCTACGAGCAGTACTTC. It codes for CASSLATGVPYEQYF.

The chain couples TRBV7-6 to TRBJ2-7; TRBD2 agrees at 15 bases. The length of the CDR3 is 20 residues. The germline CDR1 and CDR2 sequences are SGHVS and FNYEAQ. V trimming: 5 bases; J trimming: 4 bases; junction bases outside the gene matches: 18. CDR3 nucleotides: TGTGCCAGCAGCATGCGGACTAGCGGGAGGGCCTCGTTCGCTTCTTACGAGCAGTACTTC. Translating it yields CASSMRTSGRASFASYEQYF.

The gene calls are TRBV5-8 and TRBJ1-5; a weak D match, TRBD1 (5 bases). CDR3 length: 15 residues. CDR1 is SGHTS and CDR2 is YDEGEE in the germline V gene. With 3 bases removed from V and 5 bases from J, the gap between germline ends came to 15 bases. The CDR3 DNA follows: TGTGCCAGCAGCTACTCCCAGGGTGTGGATCAGCCCCAGCATTTT. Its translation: CASSYSQGVDQPQHF.

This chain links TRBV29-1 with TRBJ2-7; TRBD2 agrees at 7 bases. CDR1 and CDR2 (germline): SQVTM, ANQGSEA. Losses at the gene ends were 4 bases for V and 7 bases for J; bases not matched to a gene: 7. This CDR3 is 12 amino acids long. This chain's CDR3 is CSVGRSGREQYF. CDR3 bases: TGCAGCGTTGGGAGGTCCGGGAGGGAGCAGTACTTC.

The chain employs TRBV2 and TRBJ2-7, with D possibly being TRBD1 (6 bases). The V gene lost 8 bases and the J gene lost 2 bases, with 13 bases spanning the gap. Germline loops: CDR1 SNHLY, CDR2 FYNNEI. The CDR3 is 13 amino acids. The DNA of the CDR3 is TGTGCCAGCCAACTTGCAGGGGCCTACGAGCAGTACTTC. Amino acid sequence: CASQLAGAYEQYF.

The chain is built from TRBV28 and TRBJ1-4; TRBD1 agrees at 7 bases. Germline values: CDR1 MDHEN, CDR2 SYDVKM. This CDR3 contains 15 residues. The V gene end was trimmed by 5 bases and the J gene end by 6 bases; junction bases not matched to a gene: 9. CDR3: CASSPPRGLDEKLFF. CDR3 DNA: TGTGCCAGCAGTCCCCCAAGGGGGCTCGATGAAAAACTGTTTTTT.

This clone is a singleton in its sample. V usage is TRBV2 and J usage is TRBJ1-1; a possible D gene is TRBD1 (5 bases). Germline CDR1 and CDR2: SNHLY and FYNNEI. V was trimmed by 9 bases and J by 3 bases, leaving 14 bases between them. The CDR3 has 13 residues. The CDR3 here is CARVQGSDTEAFF. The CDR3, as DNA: TGTGCCAGAGTCCAGGGTTCTGACACTGAAGCTTTCTTT.

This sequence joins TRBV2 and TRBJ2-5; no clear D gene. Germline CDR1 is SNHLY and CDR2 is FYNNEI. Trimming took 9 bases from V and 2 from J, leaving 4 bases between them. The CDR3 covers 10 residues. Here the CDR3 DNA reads TGTGCCAGTTATCAAGAGACCCAGTACTTC. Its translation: CASYQETQYF.

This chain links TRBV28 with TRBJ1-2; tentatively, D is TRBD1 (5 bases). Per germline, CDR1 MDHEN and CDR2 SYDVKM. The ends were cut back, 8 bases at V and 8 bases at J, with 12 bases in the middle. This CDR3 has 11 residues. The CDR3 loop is CASQGQAGYTF. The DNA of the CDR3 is TGTGCCAGCCAGGGTCAGGCGGGCTACACCTTC.

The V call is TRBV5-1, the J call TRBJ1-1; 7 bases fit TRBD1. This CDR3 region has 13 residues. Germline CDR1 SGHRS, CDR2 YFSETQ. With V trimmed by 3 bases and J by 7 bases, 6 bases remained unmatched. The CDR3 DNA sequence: TGCGCCAGCAGCTCCGGGACAGACATTGAAGCTTTCTTT. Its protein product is CASSSGTDIEAFF. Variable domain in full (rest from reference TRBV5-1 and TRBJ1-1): KAGVTQTPRYLIKTRGQQVTLSCSPISGHRSVSWYQQTPGQGLQFLFEYFSETQRNKGNFPGRFSGRQFSNSRSEMNVSTLELGDSALYLCASSSGTDIEAFFGQGTRLTVV.

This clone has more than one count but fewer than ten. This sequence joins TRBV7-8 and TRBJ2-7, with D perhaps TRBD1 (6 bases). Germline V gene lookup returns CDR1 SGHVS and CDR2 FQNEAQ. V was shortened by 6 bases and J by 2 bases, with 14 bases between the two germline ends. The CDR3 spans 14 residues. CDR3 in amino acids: CASSPDRLTYEQYF. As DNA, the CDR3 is TGTGCCAGCAGTCCCGACAGGCTTACCTACGAGCAGTACTTC.

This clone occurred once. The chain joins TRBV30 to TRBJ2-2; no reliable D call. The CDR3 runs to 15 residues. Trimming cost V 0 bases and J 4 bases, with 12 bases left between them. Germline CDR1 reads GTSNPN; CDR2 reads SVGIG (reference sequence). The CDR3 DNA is TGTGCCTGGAGTGTCGCCTCGGGTCCCACCGGGGAGCTGTTTTTT. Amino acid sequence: CAWSVASGPTGELFF.